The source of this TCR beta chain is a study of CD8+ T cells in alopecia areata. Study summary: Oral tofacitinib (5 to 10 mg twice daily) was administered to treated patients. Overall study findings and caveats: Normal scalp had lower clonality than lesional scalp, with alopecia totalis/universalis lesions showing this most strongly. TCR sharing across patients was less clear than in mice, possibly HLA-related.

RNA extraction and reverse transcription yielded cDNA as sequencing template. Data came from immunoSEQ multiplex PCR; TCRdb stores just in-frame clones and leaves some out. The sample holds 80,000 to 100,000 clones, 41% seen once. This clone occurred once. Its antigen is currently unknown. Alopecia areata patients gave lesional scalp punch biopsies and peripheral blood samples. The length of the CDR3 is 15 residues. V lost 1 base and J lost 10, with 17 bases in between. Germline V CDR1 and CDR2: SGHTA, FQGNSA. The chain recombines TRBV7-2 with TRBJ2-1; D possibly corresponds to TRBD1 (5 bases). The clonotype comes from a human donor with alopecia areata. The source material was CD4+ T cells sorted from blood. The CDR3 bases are TGTGCCAGCAGCTTAGGGTGGGGCAACTTCATGGAGCAGTTCTTC. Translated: CASSLGWGNFMEQFF.